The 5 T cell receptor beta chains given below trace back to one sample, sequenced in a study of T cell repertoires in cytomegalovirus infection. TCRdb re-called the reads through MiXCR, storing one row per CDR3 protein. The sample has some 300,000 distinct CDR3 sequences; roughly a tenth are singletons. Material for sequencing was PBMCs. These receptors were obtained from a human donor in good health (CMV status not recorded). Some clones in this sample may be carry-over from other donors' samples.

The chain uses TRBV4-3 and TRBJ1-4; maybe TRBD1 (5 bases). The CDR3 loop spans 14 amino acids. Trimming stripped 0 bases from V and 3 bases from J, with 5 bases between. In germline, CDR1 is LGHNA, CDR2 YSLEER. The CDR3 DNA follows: TGCGCCAGCAGCCAAGAACAGGCTAATGAAAAACTGTTTTTT. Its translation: CASSQEQANEKLFF.

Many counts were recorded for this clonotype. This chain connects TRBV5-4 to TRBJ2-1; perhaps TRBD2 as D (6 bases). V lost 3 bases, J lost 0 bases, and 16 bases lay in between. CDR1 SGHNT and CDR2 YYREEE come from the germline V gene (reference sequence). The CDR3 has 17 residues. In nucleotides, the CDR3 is TGTGCCAGCAGCTCGGGGATTCGGGGGAGCTCCTACAATGAGCAGTTCTTC. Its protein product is CASSSGIRGSSYNEQFF.

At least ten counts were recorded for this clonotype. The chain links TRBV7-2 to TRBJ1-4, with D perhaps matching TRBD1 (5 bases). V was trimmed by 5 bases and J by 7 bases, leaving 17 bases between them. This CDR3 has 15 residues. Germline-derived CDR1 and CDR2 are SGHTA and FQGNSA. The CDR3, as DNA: TGTGCCAGCAGCCCACCGAGGGGACTTTTTGAAAAACTGTTTTTT. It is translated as CASSPPRGLFEKLFF.

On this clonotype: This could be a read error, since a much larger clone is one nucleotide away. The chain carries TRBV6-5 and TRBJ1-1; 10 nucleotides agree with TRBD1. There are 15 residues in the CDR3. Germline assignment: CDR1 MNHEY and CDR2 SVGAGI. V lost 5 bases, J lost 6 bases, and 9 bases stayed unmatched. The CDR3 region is CASSSGQGGDSEAFF. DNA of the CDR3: TGTGCCAGCAGTAGCGGACAGGGGGGAGATTCTGAAGCTTTCTTT.

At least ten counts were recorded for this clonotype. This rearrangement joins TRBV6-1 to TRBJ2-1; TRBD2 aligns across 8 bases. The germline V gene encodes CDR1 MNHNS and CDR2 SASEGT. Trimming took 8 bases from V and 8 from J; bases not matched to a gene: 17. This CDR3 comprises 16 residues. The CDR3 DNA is TGTGCCAGCCCCACTTTGGCGGGGGGCGGGGTAGATGAGCAGTTCTTC. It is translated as CASPTLAGGGVDEQFF.